A selection of T cell receptor beta chains follows, all from one sample in a study of breast tumors, draining lymph nodes, adjacent tissues. In TCRdb, the multiplex PCR reads were re-called with MiXCR into one record per CDR3 protein. The sample has fewer than 90,000 distinct CDR3 sequences, roughly 29% seen once. Sequencing used axillary lymph node tissue. The receptor set was obtained from a female donor with breast cancer. Some clones in this sample may be carry-over from other donors' samples. The CDR3 runs from the conserved cysteine through the conserved F or W. The D gene is left open where the match is weak. A clone size is listed for some rows: how often the clone was seen (once, few, many), or a class if it is expanded.

cdr3_nt: TGTGCCAGCAGCTTCTTAGTGGCAGATACGCAGTATTTT
cdr3_aa: CASSFLVADTQYF
clone_size: many
j_call: TRBJ2-3
d_call: .
v_call: TRBV11-1

cdr3_nt: TGCAGTGCTAGAAGACCGGGGGCGGATGGCTACACCTTT
cdr3_aa: CSARRPGADGYTF
clone_size: .
j_call: TRBJ1-2
d_call: .
v_call: TRBV20-1

cdr3_nt: TGCAGCGTCCGGACAGATCAAGAGACCCAGTACTTC
cdr3_aa: CSVRTDQETQYF
clone_size: many
j_call: TRBJ2-5
d_call: .
v_call: TRBV29-1

cdr3_nt: TGTGCCAGCAGCTTGGCCGGGACCGGGGGCGGACGGAGAGAAAAACTGTTTTTT
cdr3_aa: CASSLAGTGGGRREKLFF
clone_size: .
j_call: TRBJ1-4
d_call: .
v_call: TRBV5-4

cdr3_nt: TGCAGTGCTAGACCTGGGACATTCCGAAAACTGTTTTTT
cdr3_aa: CSARPGTFRKLFF
clone_size: once
j_call: TRBJ1-4
d_call: .
v_call: TRBV20-1

cdr3_nt: TGCGCCAGCAGCCAAGGCCAGGGATCCGGAAACACCATATATTTT
cdr3_aa: CASSQGQGSGNTIYF
clone_size: many
j_call: TRBJ1-3
d_call: .
v_call: TRBV4-1

cdr3_nt: TGCGCCAGCAGCTTTGTCGGGAGCACCATATATTTT
cdr3_aa: CASSFVGSTIYF
clone_size: .
j_call: TRBJ1-3
d_call: .
v_call: TRBV5-1

cdr3_nt: TGCAGGGGGGATACGCAGTATTTT
cdr3_aa: CRGDTQYF
clone_size: many
j_call: TRBJ2-3
d_call: .
v_call: TRBV20-1

cdr3_nt: TGCGCCAGCAGCTCGGCGGGAGCCTACAATGAGCAGTTCTTC
cdr3_aa: CASSSAGAYNEQFF
clone_size: many
j_call: TRBJ2-1
d_call: TRBD2
v_call: TRBV5-1

cdr3_nt: TGTGCCAGTAGTACCTCATACACTAGCGATGAGCAGTTCTTC
cdr3_aa: CASSTSYTSDEQFF
clone_size: many
j_call: TRBJ2-1
d_call: TRBD2
v_call: TRBV19

cdr3_nt: TGCGCCAGCAGCCCCGGGCTGTGCTCTGGGGCCAACGTCCTGACTTTC
cdr3_aa: CASSPGLCSGANVLTF
clone_size: few
j_call: TRBJ2-6
d_call: .
v_call: TRBV4-1

cdr3_nt: TGTGCCAGCAGCGGACAGGGATTGGGGACTAATGAAAAACTGTTTTTT
cdr3_aa: CASSGQGLGTNEKLFF
clone_size: many
j_call: TRBJ1-4
d_call: TRBD1
v_call: TRBV9

cdr3_nt: TGTGCCAGCAGTTACGCTAGCTATGGGCAGTTCTTC
cdr3_aa: CASSYASYGQFF
clone_size: .
j_call: TRBJ2-1
d_call: .
v_call: TRBV6-1

cdr3_nt: TGTGCCAGCAGCGTAGGTGACTCAAGGGGAGTTACCGGGGAGCTGTTTTTT
cdr3_aa: CASSVGDSRGVTGELFF
clone_size: many
j_call: TRBJ2-2
d_call: .
v_call: TRBV9

cdr3_nt: TGCGCCAGCAGCTTGCTAGCGGGGGCCACAGATACGCAGTATTTT
cdr3_aa: CASSLLAGATDTQYF
clone_size: .
j_call: TRBJ2-3
d_call: TRBD2
v_call: TRBV5-1

cdr3_nt: TGCGCCAGCAGCCAAGGCCCAGGGGCCTCTGGGGCCAACGTCCTGACTTTC
cdr3_aa: CASSQGPGASGANVLTF
clone_size: many
j_call: TRBJ2-6
d_call: .
v_call: TRBV4-1

cdr3_nt: TGTGCCATCAGAGTCGGGACAGGGAAGGGCGATCAGCCCCAGCATTTT
cdr3_aa: CAIRVGTGKGDQPQHF
clone_size: once
j_call: TRBJ1-5
d_call: TRBD1
v_call: TRBV10-3

cdr3_nt: TGTGCCAGCAGCGCTAAAGGGACTAGCGGGAGCTACACCTTC
cdr3_aa: CASSAKGTSGSYTF
clone_size: .
j_call: TRBJ1-2
d_call: .
v_call: TRBV9

cdr3_nt: TGTGCCAGCAGCTTTGGGACCCACGCCGCAGGAACGGACGAGCAGTACTTC
cdr3_aa: CASSFGTHAAGTDEQYF
clone_size: many
j_call: TRBJ2-7
d_call: .
v_call: TRBV7-2

cdr3_nt: TGTGCCATCAGTTCCGGGGCAACCAGGAATGAGCAGTTCTTC
cdr3_aa: CAISSGATRNEQFF
clone_size: medium-sized
j_call: TRBJ2-1
d_call: .
v_call: TRBV10-3

cdr3_nt: TGTGCCACCAGTGATTCCTGGCCCCCTCAGGCCGGGGCGGGAACAGCTAGCACAGATACGCAGTATTTT
cdr3_aa: CATSDSWPPQAGAGTASTDTQYF
clone_size: many
j_call: TRBJ2-3
d_call: .
v_call: TRBV24-1

cdr3_nt: TGTGCCAGCAGCGTGTACAATGAGCAGTTCTTC
cdr3_aa: CASSVYNEQFF
clone_size: many
j_call: TRBJ2-1
d_call: .
v_call: TRBV14

cdr3_nt: TGCGGTGCCGTAGCGGGAGAGGGAAGGAACGAGCGGTACTTC
cdr3_aa: CGAVAGEGRNERYF
clone_size: .
j_call: TRBJ2-7
d_call: TRBD2
v_call: TRBV20-1

cdr3_nt: TGCAGTGCTAGCTATGGTCGGGCGGCCCCAGAGCAGTTCTTC
cdr3_aa: CSASYGRAAPEQFF
clone_size: many
j_call: TRBJ2-1
d_call: .
v_call: TRBV20-1

cdr3_nt: TGCGCCAGCAGCCAAAGTCTCCCCGTGAGCAGCAATCAGCCCCAGCATTTT
cdr3_aa: CASSQSLPVSSNQPQHF
clone_size: many
j_call: TRBJ1-5
d_call: .
v_call: TRBV4-3

cdr3_nt: TGTGCCACCAGTGATTTGATGAACACTGAAGCTTTCTTT
cdr3_aa: CATSDLMNTEAFF
clone_size: few
j_call: TRBJ1-1
d_call: .
v_call: TRBV24-1

cdr3_nt: TGTGCCTGGAGTGTACACAGCGAGCAGTACTTC
cdr3_aa: CAWSVHSEQYF
clone_size: many
j_call: TRBJ2-7
d_call: .
v_call: TRBV30

cdr3_nt: TGCAGTGCCCCACTAGGAGAGACCCAGTACTTC
cdr3_aa: CSAPLGETQYF
clone_size: .
j_call: TRBJ2-5
d_call: .
v_call: TRBV20-1

cdr3_nt: TGTGCCAGCAGTCACACAGGGGGCACCGGGGAGCTGCTTTTT
cdr3_aa: CASSHTGGTGELLF
clone_size: few
j_call: TRBJ2-2
d_call: TRBD1
v_call: TRBV6-5

cdr3_nt: TGTGCCAGCAGCCAAGAGGGGGGGACAGGGATGAATGAAAAGCTGCTTTTT
cdr3_aa: CASSQEGGTGMNEKLLF
clone_size: .
j_call: TRBJ1-4
d_call: TRBD1
v_call: TRBV4-2

cdr3_nt: TGCGCCAGCAGTTGGCAGGTTGATTCACCCCTCCACTTT
cdr3_aa: CASSWQVDSPLHF
clone_size: medium-sized
j_call: TRBJ1-6
d_call: .
v_call: TRBV10-2

cdr3_nt: TGCGCCAGCAGCCAAGATGTACAGGAGCCATACGAAAAACTGTTTTTT
cdr3_aa: CASSQDVQEPYEKLFF
clone_size: many
j_call: TRBJ1-4
d_call: .
v_call: TRBV4-3

cdr3_nt: TGTGCCATCAGTGAAAAGGGGCGTGAAGAGCAGTACTTC
cdr3_aa: CAISEKGREEQYF
clone_size: .
j_call: TRBJ2-7
d_call: .
v_call: TRBV10-3

cdr3_nt: TGTGCCAGCAGTCATGGGGGGAGGGCGCAAGAGACCCAGTACTTC
cdr3_aa: CASSHGGRAQETQYF
clone_size: many
j_call: TRBJ2-5
d_call: TRBD2
v_call: TRBV28

cdr3_nt: TGTGCCAGCAGCACGCGCAGGGGAGGCACTGAAGCTTTCTTT
cdr3_aa: CASSTRRGGTEAFF
clone_size: few
j_call: TRBJ1-1
d_call: .
v_call: TRBV7-2

cdr3_nt: TGCAGTGCCCGGGACAGGGGGCGTGGGAGCTCCTACGAGCAGTACTTC
cdr3_aa: CSARDRGRGSSYEQYF
clone_size: many
j_call: TRBJ2-7
d_call: TRBD1
v_call: TRBV20-1

cdr3_nt: TGTGCCAGCAGCTTCGGCGGGGGGCGCAGGAACGAGCAGTACTTC
cdr3_aa: CASSFGGGRRNEQYF
clone_size: many
j_call: TRBJ2-7
d_call: TRBD2
v_call: TRBV7-2

cdr3_nt: TGTGCCAGCATGAAGACCTACGAGCAGTACTTC
cdr3_aa: CASMKTYEQYF
clone_size: .
j_call: TRBJ2-7
d_call: .
v_call: TRBV28

cdr3_nt: TGTGCCAGCAGCTACGGACTAGCGGGATATTTGGATGAGCAGTTCTTC
cdr3_aa: CASSYGLAGYLDEQFF
clone_size: many
j_call: TRBJ2-1
d_call: TRBD2
v_call: TRBV11-3

cdr3_nt: TGTGCCAGCAGCCCGGGACAGGTGAACACCGGGGAGCTGTTTTTT
cdr3_aa: CASSPGQVNTGELFF
clone_size: .
j_call: TRBJ2-2
d_call: TRBD1
v_call: TRBV7-9

cdr3_nt: TGTGCCAGCAGCGCCCGGCTAGCGGGCACAGATACGCAGTATTTT
cdr3_aa: CASSARLAGTDTQYF
clone_size: many
j_call: TRBJ2-3
d_call: TRBD2
v_call: TRBV9

cdr3_nt: TGTGCCATCAGTGATGGGACAGCCCAAGAGACCCAGTACTTC
cdr3_aa: CAISDGTAQETQYF
clone_size: .
j_call: TRBJ2-5
d_call: TRBD1
v_call: TRBV10-3

cdr3_nt: TGTGCCAGCAGTGACAGGCTTCCCTACGAGCAGTACTTC
cdr3_aa: CASSDRLPYEQYF
clone_size: .
j_call: TRBJ2-7
d_call: .
v_call: TRBV6-1

cdr3_nt: TGTGCCAGTAGTAGGGAAAGAACTAATGAAAAACTGTTTTTT
cdr3_aa: CASSRERTNEKLFF
clone_size: many
j_call: TRBJ1-4
d_call: .
v_call: TRBV19

cdr3_nt: TGTGCCACCGGACAGACTTTCCAAGGAACAGATACGCAGTATTTT
cdr3_aa: CATGQTFQGTDTQYF
clone_size: many
j_call: TRBJ2-3
d_call: .
v_call: TRBV24-1

cdr3_nt: TGTGCCAGCAGCCAAGGGGTTCTAGCGGGGAACGAGCAGTACTTC
cdr3_aa: CASSQGVLAGNEQYF
clone_size: many
j_call: TRBJ2-7
d_call: TRBD2
v_call: TRBV4-2

cdr3_nt: TGCGCCAGCAGCCCGCAAGTGGGTATCACAGATACGCAGTATTTT
cdr3_aa: CASSPQVGITDTQYF
clone_size: many
j_call: TRBJ2-3
d_call: .
v_call: TRBV4-3

cdr3_nt: TGTGCCAGCAAGGACGACTCCTACGAGCAGTACTTC
cdr3_aa: CASKDDSYEQYF
clone_size: many
j_call: TRBJ2-7
d_call: .
v_call: TRBV12-3/TRBV12-4

cdr3_nt: TGTGCCAGCAGTTCCAGACAGGGTTATGAGCAGTTCTTC
cdr3_aa: CASSSRQGYEQFF
clone_size: .
j_call: TRBJ2-1
d_call: TRBD1
v_call: TRBV27

cdr3_nt: TGCGCCAGCAGCTTGGAACAGGGTCACTACGAGCAGTACTTC
cdr3_aa: CASSLEQGHYEQYF
clone_size: many
j_call: TRBJ2-7
d_call: .
v_call: TRBV5-1

cdr3_nt: TGTGCCAGTATGGAAACTAGCGGGAGCTACGAGCAGTACTTC
cdr3_aa: CASMETSGSYEQYF
clone_size: .
j_call: TRBJ2-7
d_call: TRBD2
v_call: TRBV19

cdr3_nt: TGTGCCAGCGGTCAACCAGCGGGAGGGGGTAATTTGAAGACCCAGTACTTC
cdr3_aa: CASGQPAGGGNLKTQYF
clone_size: .
j_call: TRBJ2-5
d_call: TRBD2
v_call: TRBV6-1

cdr3_nt: TGCAGCGTCCGACTAGCGGGAGCGTACAATGAGCAGTTCTTC
cdr3_aa: CSVRLAGAYNEQFF
clone_size: .
j_call: TRBJ2-1
d_call: TRBD2
v_call: TRBV29-1

cdr3_nt: TGTGCCAGCACAGGCCAGCAGGATCAGCCCCAGCATTTT
cdr3_aa: CASTGQQDQPQHF
clone_size: many
j_call: TRBJ1-5
d_call: .
v_call: TRBV28